This T cell receptor (beta chain) was observed in a study of shared clonotypes between healthy human individuals. Findings and caveats of the study: Against clonotypes common to all four donors, non-shared ones had lower generation probabilities.

Germline V gene lookup returns CDR1 KGHSH and CDR2 LQKENI. Between the trimmed V and J ends, which lost 2 bases and 4 bases, there was a span of 12 bases. The CDR3 spans 16 residues. Healthy and HIV-negative, the adult donors had no recent acute infections or vaccinations. Repertoires were generated with immunoSEQ multiplex PCR, while TCRdb's copy carries only in-frame clones and drops some. Among fewer than 1.8 million clones listed, just under 99% were seen once. In regard to this clone: Antigen specificity is unknown.

Sample: naive CD4+ T cells sorted from blood. Subset here: CD45RA+ positively selected. The clonotype comes from a man in his thirties or forties in good health. The chain uses TRBV18 and TRBJ2-6; D is unclear. CDR3 in DNA: TGTGCCAGCTCACCAAGTAGGACCGGCGGGGCCAACGTCCTGACTTTC. The encoded protein is CASSPSRTGGANVLTF.